The clone carrying this T cell receptor (beta chain) has ten or more counts. Its specificity is not known. The second PCR ran about 6 to 12 cycles with a sample-barcoded 5' primer and J-beta primers. Using its own MiXCR run on the 5' RACE reads, TCRdb lists one record per CDR3 protein. This sample has 710,000 or so distinct CDR3 sequences; less than 40% occur once, and the top ten carry 15%. In germline, CDR1 is SGHTA, CDR2 FQGNSA. The CDR3 has 15 residues. The V segment lost 3 bases and the J segment 2 bases; nucleotides outside the gene matches: 6. This sample is part of a study of blood T cells in healthy people across ages. Study findings and constraints: Unsorted PBMC material precluded a definitive naive versus antigen-experienced comparison. Naive CD4+ cells and diversity were both higher in long-lived donors than in aged donors. Roughly linearly, TCR beta diversity per million T cells fell as age increased.

Each donor's blood draw was approximately 10 milliliters of peripheral blood. The sequenced material came from blood. The clonotype was recovered from a woman older than 75 in good health. V gene TRBV7-2 combines with J gene TRBJ2-7, with 8 bases aligning to TRBD2. CDR3 amino acids: CASSFEAGAPYEQYF. The CDR3, as DNA: TGTGCCAGCAGCTTCGAAGCGGGGGCCCCCTACGAGCAGTACTTC.